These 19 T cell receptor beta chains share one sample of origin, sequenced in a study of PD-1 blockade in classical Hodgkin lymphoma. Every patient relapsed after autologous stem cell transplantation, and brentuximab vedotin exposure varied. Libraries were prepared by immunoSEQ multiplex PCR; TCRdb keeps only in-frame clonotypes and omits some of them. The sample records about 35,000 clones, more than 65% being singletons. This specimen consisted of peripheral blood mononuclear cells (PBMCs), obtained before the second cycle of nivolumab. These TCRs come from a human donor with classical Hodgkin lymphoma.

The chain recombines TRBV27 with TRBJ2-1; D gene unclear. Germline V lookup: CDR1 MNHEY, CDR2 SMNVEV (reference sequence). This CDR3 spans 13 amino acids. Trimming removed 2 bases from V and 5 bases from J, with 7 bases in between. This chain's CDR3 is CASSLNWNNEQFF. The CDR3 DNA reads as TGTGCCAGCAGTTTAAATTGGAACAATGAGCAGTTCTTC.

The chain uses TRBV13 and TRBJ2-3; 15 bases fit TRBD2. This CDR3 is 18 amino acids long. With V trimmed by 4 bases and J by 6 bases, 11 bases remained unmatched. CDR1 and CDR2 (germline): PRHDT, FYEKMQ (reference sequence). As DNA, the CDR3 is TGTGCCAGCAGCTCCCGTGGACTAGCGGGGGGGCCTACGGATACGCAGTATTTT. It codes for CASSSRGLAGGPTDTQYF.

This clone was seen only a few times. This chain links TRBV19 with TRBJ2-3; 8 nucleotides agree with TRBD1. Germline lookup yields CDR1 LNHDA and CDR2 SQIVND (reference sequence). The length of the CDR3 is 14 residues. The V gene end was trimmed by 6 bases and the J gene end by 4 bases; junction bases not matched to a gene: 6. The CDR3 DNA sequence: TGTGCCAGTAGCCCGGACAGGGCGGCAGATACGCAGTATTTT. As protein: CASSPDRAADTQYF.

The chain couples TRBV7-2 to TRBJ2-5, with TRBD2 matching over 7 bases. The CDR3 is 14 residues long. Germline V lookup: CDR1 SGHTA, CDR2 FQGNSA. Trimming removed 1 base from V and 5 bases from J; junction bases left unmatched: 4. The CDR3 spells CASSLGPGGETQYF. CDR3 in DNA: TGTGCCAGCAGCTTAGGACCGGGGGGTGAGACCCAGTACTTC.

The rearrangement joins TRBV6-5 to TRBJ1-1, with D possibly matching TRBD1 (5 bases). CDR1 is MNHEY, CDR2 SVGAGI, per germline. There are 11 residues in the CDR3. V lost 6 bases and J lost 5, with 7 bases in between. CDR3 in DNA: TGTGCCAGCAGGTGGGGGACTGAAGCTTTCTTT. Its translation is CASRWGTEAFF.

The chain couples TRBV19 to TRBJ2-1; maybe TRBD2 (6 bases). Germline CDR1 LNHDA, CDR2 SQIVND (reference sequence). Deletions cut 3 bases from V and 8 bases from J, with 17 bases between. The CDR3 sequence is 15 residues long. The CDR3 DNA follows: TGTGCCAGTAGTATTAGGGAGGACGGAGGCGATGAGCAGTTCTTC. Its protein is CASSIREDGGDEQFF.

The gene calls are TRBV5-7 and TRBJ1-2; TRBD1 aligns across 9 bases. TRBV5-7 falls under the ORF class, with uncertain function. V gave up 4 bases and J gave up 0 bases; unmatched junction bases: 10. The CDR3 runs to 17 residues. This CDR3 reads CASSTFRDRDPNYGYTF. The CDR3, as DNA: TGTGCCAGCAGCACCTTCCGGGACAGGGATCCTAACTATGGCTACACCTTC.

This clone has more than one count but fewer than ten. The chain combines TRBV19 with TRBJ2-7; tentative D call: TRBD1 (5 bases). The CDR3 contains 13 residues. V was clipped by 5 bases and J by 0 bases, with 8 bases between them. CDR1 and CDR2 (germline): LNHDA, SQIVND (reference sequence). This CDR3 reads CASSWGNSYEQYF. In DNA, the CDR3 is TGTGCCAGTAGTTGGGGCAACTCCTACGAGCAGTACTTC.

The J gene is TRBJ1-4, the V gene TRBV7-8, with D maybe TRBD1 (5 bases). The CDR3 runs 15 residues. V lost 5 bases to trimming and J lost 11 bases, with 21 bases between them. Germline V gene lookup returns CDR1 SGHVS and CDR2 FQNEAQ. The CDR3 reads CASSGRDGLSEKLFF. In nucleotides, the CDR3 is TGTGCCAGCAGCGGAAGGGACGGGTTAAGCGAGAAACTGTTTTTT.

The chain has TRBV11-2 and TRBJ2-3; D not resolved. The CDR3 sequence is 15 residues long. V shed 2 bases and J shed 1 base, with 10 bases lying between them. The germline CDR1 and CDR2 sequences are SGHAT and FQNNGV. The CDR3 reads CASSLMGYRTDTQYF. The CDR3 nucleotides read TGTGCCAGCAGCTTAATGGGGTATCGCACAGATACGCAGTATTTT.

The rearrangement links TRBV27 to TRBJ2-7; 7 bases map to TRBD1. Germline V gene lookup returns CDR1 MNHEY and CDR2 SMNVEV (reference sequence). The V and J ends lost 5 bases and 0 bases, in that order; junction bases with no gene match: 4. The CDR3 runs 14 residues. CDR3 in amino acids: CASSPRGSSYEQYF. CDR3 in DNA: TGTGCCAGCAGTCCCAGGGGGAGCTCCTACGAGCAGTACTTC.

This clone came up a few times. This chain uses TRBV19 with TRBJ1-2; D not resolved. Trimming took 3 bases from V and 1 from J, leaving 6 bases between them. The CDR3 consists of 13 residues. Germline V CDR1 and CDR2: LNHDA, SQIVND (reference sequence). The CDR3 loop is CASSIGYNYGYTF. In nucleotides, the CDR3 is TGTGCCAGTAGTATTGGGTATAACTATGGCTACACCTTC.

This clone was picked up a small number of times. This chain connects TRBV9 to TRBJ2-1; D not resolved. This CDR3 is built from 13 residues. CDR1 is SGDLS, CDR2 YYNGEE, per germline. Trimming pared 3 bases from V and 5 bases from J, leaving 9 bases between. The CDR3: CASSAGGHNEQFF. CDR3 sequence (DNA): TGTGCCAGCAGCGCAGGTGGGCACAATGAGCAGTTCTTC.

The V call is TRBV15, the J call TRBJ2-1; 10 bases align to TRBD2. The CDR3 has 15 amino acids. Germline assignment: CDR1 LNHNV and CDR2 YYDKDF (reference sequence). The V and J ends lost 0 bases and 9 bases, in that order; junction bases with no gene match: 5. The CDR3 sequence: CATSRDSAGGIEQFF. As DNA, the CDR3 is TGTGCCACCAGCAGAGATTCAGCGGGGGGGATTGAGCAGTTCTTC.

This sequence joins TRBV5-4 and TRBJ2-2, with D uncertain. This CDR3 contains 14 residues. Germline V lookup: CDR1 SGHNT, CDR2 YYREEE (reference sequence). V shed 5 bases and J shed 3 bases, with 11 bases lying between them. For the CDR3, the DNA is TGTGCCAGCAGTCCTACGACTGACACCGGGGAGCTGTTTTTT. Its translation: CASSPTTDTGELFF.

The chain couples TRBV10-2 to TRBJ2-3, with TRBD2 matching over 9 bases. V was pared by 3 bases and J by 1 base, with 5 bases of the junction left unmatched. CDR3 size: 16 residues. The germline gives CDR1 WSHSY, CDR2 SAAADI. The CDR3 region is CASSEPAGGRTDTQYF. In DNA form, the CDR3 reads TGCGCCAGCAGTGAACCAGCGGGGGGACGCACAGATACGCAGTATTTT.

The DNA for the CDR3 is TGTGCCAGCGGGGGGGAGTACGAGCAGTACTTC. Translating it yields CASGGEYEQYF. The genes are TRBV7-2 and TRBJ2-7; the match to TRBD2 covers 7 bases. CDR3 length: 11 residues. V lost 8 bases, J lost 4 bases, and 2 bases stayed unmatched. Germline CDR1 SGHTA, CDR2 FQGNSA.

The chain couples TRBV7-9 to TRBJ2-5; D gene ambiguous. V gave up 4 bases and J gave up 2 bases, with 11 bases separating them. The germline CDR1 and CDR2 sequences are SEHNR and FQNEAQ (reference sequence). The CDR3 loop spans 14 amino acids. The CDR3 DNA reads TGTGCCAGCAGCTCCTGGGAAATGCAAGAGACCCAGTACTTC. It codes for CASSSWEMQETQYF.

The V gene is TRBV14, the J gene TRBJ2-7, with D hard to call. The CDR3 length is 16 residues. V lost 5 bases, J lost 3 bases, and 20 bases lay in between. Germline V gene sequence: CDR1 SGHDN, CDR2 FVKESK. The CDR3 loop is CASSSRVASRYYEQYF. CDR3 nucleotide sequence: TGTGCCAGCAGCTCCCGGGTAGCCTCCCGGTACTACGAGCAGTACTTC.